This T cell receptor (beta chain) was sequenced during a study of blood T cell repertoires in COVID-19. Study information: Sources were T cells, B-cell-depleted T cells, or PBMCs; the material itself was cDNA or gDNA.

As originally analysed: Amplifying reference gene primers gave estimates of nucleated cell counts. Sequencing was performed with immunoSEQ multiplex PCR; in TCRdb, only in-frame clones are kept and a portion is missing. That table is the source of V, J and clone size, and D and trimming were worked out from the DNA. The sample holds roughly 41,000 clones, about 86% seen once. This CDR3 region has 16 residues. The ends lost 1 base at V and 3 bases at J; junction bases unmatched: 8. Germline loops: CDR1 SGHRS, CDR2 YFSETQ. The chain recombines TRBV5-1 with TRBJ2-5, with 8 bases fitting TRBD2. Sequenced material: PBMCs or T cells enriched from blood (not recorded which). This sequence was found in a woman aged 50 to 60 who had recovered from COVID-19. In DNA form, the CDR3 reads TGCGCCAGCAGCTTGACCTCGGGAGGGGGGAAAGAGACCCAGTACTTC. Amino acid sequence: CASSLTSGGGKETQYF.